This T cell receptor beta chain was recorded in a study of siplizumab effects on memory and regulatory T cells. Study-wide results and caveats: Unstimulated subsets captured only a minor fraction of alloreactive clones.

Germline V lookup: CDR1 MNHEY, CDR2 SMNVEV (reference sequence). V shed 5 bases, J shed 1 base, and the junction held 14 bases outside the gene matches. The CDR3 has 17 amino acids. With respect to this clone: Its specificity is not known.

Assays were performed on roughly 96,000 TCR templates per sample. Measured with immunoSEQ multiplex PCR; TCRdb has only the in-frame clones, and not every one. The table has approximately 5,400 clones, approximately 46% seen once. It was at 37°C and for roughly 6 days that the mixed lymphocyte reaction cells were cocultured. The V call is TRBV27, the J call TRBJ2-7, with 7 bases matching TRBD2. Specimen: CFSE-low (dividing) CD8+ T cells sorted from an allogeneic mixed lymphocyte reaction. This receptor was taken from a human donor in good health; the cells came from an allogeneic mixed lymphocyte reaction. Some clones in this sample may be carry-over from other donors' samples. The CDR3 sequence is CASSPTGAGVKSYEQYF. Written as DNA, the CDR3 is TGTGCCAGCAGTCCGACGGGTGCGGGAGTTAAGTCCTACGAGCAGTACTTC.